A single T cell receptor (beta chain) is shown here with its context. CDR3 size: 14 residues. From germline, CDR1 is MNHEY and CDR2 SVGAGI. V lost 8 bases and J lost 0; bases outside the gene matches: 2. The data originate from a study of blood T cell repertoires in COVID-19. Sequencing was performed with immunoSEQ multiplex PCR; in TCRdb, only in-frame clones are kept and a portion is missing. The sample consists of 270,000 or so clones, 65% to 90% of them appearing once. The sequenced material came from peripheral blood. The rearrangement links TRBV6-5 to TRBJ2-7, with 12 positions matching TRBD2. The TCR originated in a human donor in a cohort sampled during active COVID-19. CDR3 in amino acids: CASQGLAGSYEQYF. The CDR3 bases are TGTGCCAGCCAGGGACTAGCGGGCTCCTACGAGCAGTACTTC.